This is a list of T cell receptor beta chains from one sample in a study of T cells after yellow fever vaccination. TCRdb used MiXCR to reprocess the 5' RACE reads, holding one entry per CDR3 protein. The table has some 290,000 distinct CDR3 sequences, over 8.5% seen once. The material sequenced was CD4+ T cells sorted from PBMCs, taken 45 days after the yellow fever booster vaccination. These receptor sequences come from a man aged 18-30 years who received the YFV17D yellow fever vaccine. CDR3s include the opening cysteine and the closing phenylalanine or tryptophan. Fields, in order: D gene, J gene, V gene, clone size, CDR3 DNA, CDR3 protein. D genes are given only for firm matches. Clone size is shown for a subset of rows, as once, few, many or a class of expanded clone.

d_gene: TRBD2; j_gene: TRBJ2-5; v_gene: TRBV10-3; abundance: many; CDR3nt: TGTGCCATCAGTGATTGGGGTAGCGGGGTTGAGACCCAGTACTTC; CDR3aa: CAISDWGSGVETQYF
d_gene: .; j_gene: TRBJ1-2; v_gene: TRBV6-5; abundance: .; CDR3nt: TGTGCCAGCAGTTACTCGACAGCCCCCTATGGCTACACCTTC; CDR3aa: CASSYSTAPYGYTF
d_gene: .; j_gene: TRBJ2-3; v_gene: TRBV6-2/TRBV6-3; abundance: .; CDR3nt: TGTGCCAGCAAACCATTAACAGATACGCAGTATTTT; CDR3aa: CASKPLTDTQYF
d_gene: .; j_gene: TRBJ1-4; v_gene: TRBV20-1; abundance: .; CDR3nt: TGCAGTGCTAGGCCCCCTAGGGGGGGGGAAAAACTGTTTTTT; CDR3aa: CSARPPRGGEKLFF
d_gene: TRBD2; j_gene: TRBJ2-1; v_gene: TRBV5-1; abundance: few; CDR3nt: TGCGCCAGCAGCATCGGGGGGGCCCGAAATGAGCAGTTCTTC; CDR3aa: CASSIGGARNEQFF
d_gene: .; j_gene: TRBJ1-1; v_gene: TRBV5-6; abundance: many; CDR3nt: TGTGCCAGCAGCTTGGAGCTGAACACTGAAGCTTTCTTT; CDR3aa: CASSLELNTEAFF
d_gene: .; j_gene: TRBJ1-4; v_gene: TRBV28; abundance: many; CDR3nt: TGTGCCAGCTCCCTGATAAGGGCTAATGAAAAACTGTTTTTT; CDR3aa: CASSLIRANEKLFF
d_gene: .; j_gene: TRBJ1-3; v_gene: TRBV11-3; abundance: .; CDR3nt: TGTGCCAGCAGCCCAGGAGGGATCGGAAACACCATATATTTT; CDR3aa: CASSPGGIGNTIYF
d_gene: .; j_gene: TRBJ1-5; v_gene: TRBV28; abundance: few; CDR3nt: TGTGCCAGCAGTTTAGGTCGTCGGCAGGGGTACAATCAGCCCCAGCATTTT; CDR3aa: CASSLGRRQGYNQPQHF
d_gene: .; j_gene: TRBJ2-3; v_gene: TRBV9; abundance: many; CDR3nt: TGTGCCAGCAGTGGGGGGGCGCACGGCACAGATACGCAGTATTTT; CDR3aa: CASSGGAHGTDTQYF
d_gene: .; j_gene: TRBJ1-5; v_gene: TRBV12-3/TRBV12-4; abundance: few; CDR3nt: TGTGCCAGCAGTTTGAACAGCCATCAGCCCCAGCATTTT; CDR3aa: CASSLNSHQPQHF
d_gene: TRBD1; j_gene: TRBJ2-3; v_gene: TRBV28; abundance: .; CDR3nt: TGTGCCAGCAATGTTGGGACAGGAACAGATACGCAGTATTTT; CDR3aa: CASNVGTGTDTQYF
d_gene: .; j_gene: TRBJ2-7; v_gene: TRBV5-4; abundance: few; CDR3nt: TGTGCCAGCAGCCGTCGGACAGTTCAGTCCTACGAGCAGTACTTC; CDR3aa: CASSRRTVQSYEQYF
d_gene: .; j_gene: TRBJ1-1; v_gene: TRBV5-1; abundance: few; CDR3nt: TGCGCCAGCAGCCTCGGGACACCTTACACTGAAGCTTTCTTT; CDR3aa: CASSLGTPYTEAFF
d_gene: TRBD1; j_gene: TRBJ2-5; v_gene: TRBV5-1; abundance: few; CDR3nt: TGCGCCAGCAGCGGCGGGACAGGGGTGTACCAAGAGACCCAGTACTTC; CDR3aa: CASSGGTGVYQETQYF